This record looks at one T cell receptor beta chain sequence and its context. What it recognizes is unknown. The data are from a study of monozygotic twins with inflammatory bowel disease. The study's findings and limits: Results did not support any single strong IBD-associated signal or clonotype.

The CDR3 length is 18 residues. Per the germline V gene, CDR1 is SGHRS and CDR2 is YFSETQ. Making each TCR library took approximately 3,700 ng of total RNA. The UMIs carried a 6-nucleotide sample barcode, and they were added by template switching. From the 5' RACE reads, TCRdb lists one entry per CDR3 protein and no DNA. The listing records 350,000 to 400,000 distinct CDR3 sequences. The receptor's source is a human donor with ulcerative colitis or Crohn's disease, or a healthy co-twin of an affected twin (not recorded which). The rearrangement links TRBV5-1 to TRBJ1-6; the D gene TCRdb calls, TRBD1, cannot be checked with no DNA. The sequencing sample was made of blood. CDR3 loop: CASSLVGQVSSYNSPLHF. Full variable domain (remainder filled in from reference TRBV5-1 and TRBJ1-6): KAGVTQTPRYLIKTRGQQVTLSCSPISGHRSVSWYQQTPGQGLQFLFEYFSETQRNKGNFPGRFSGRQFSNSRSEMNVSTLELGDSALYLCASSLVGQVSSYNSPLHFGNGTRLTVT.